The rows below give T cell receptor beta chains drawn from one sample of a study of blood T cell repertoires in COVID-19. Profiled with immunoSEQ multiplex PCR; TCRdb holds only in-frame clones, not every one. This table has around 450,000 clones, about 90% appearing once. The sequenced sample was PBMCs or T cells enriched from blood (not recorded which). The receptors were sampled from a man aged 18-30 years who had recovered from COVID-19. Each CDR3 is given with its conserved first and last residue. A D gene is named only where the DNA matches it firmly. Size is omitted from some rows. Given values are once, few, many or a class for expanded clones.

d_call j_call clone_size cdr3_length v_call cdr3_nt cdr3_aa
TRBD1 TRBJ1-1 NA 14 TRBV5-1 TGCGCCAGCAGCTCGACAGGGGACCACACTGAAGCTTTCTTT CASSSTGDHTEAFF
NA TRBJ1-5 once 13 TRBV2 TGTGCCAGCAGGGTGGAGGCGAATCAGCCCCAGCATTTT CASRVEANQPQHF
TRBD1 TRBJ1-4 NA 14 TRBV7-9 TGTGCCAGCAGCTCGGGACAGGGAGGTGAAAAACTGTTTTTT CASSSGQGGEKLFF
TRBD1 TRBJ2-1 NA 15 TRBV28 TGTGCCAGCAGTTTCGGACAGGGAATGGGGAGGCCGCAGTTCTTC CASSFGQGMGRPQFF
NA TRBJ1-1 NA 13 TRBV7-3 TGTGCCAGCAGCTTACTTTGGAACACTGAAGCTTTCTTT CASSLLWNTEAFF
TRBD2 TRBJ2-3 NA 15 TRBV7-3 TGTGCCAGCAGCCTTAGCGGGGGAGTCACAGATACGCAGTATTTT CASSLSGGVTDTQYF
NA TRBJ2-4 NA 13 TRBV9 TGTGCCAGCCCTAGGGGGGCCAAAAACATTCAGTACTTC CASPRGAKNIQYF
TRBD2 TRBJ2-1 NA 16 TRBV5-1 TGCGCCAGCAGCTTGGCCGGTAGCGGGAGGTCAGATGAGCAGTTCTTC CASSLAGSGRSDEQFF
NA TRBJ1-2 NA 14 TRBV7-9 TGTGCCAGCAGCTTAGGCGAGGCCGACTATGGCTACACCTTC CASSLGEADYGYTF
NA TRBJ2-7 NA 15 TRBV24-1 TGTGCCACCAGTGATCCGACCCGGGGGGCCCACGAGCAGTACTTC CATSDPTRGAHEQYF
TRBD1 TRBJ1-3 NA 14 TRBV2 TGTGCCAGCAAGGAAGCGGACAGGGGGTTGCCCATATATTTT CASKEADRGLPIYF
NA TRBJ2-1 once 13 TRBV3-1/TRBV3-2 TGTGCCAGCAGCCCGTTCGGAGAGGCGGCGATTTTCTTC CASSPFGEAAIFF
TRBD1 TRBJ2-4 NA 15 TRBV19 TGTGCCACAAAACAGGGGATCTTAGCCAAAAACATTCAGTACTTC CATKQGILAKNIQYF
NA TRBJ2-7 NA 14 TRBV10-2 TGCGCCAGCAGTGATCGTTATCCAGCCTACGAGCAGTACTTC CASSDRYPAYEQYF
NA TRBJ1-3 NA 18 TRBV18 TGTGCCAGCTCACCACGTGCGGGGGCGAAACCCTCTGGAAACACCATATATTTT CASSPRAGAKPSGNTIYF
NA TRBJ1-2 NA 14 TRBV2 TGTGCCAGCAGTGAACAGACAGCCAACTATGGCTACACCTTC CASSEQTANYGYTF
NA TRBJ1-1 many 15 TRBV9 TGTGCCAGCAGCGTAGATGGATCATGGCGGACTGAAGCTTTCTTT CASSVDGSWRTEAFF
NA TRBJ2-5 once 13 TRBV2 TGTGCCGCCCCGGGTCAGGGTCTAAAGACCCAGTACTTC CAAPGQGLKTQYF
TRBD1 TRBJ1-5 NA 15 TRBV15 TGTGCCACCAGCCCCACAGGGGATAGAAATCAGCCCCAGCATTTT CATSPTGDRNQPQHF
TRBD1 TRBJ2-2 NA 18 TRBV10-1 TGCGCCAGCAGTGAGTCCTCGTGGGGGACAGGGGGTACCGGGGAGCTGTTTTTT CASSESSWGTGGTGELFF
NA TRBJ1-6 NA 16 TRBV19 TGTGCCAGTAGTATGGTGGCTGCATTTCATAATTCACCCCTCCACTTT CASSMVAAFHNSPLHF
TRBD2 TRBJ2-7 NA 18 TRBV7-2 TGTGCCAGCAGCTTAGTTTCGTCTAGCGGGAGGGGAGGCTACGAGCAGTACTTC CASSLVSSSGRGGYEQYF
NA TRBJ2-1 NA 11 TRBV19 TGTGCCAGTAACACAGGGAGTAAGCAGTTCTTC CASNTGSKQFF
TRBD1 TRBJ1-1 few 13 TRBV6-5 TGTGCCAGCAGTTACTCGAGGACAGGTGAAGCTTTCTTT CASSYSRTGEAFF
NA TRBJ1-2 NA 13 TRBV2 TGTGCCAGCAGTCTCAGCGCTAACTATGGCTACACCTTC CASSLSANYGYTF
NA TRBJ1-6 NA 13 TRBV6-5 TGTGCCAGCAGTTCTAGCTATAATTCACCCCTCCACTTT CASSSSYNSPLHF
TRBD1 TRBJ1-3 NA 15 TRBV7-9 TGTGCCAGCAGCTTAGAGGCAGGGGGCCGAAACACCATATATTTT CASSLEAGGRNTIYF
NA TRBJ1-6 NA 15 TRBV21-1 TGTGCCAGCAGCAAAACCGGACAGGGGCGGTCACCCCTCCACTTT CASSKTGQGRSPLHF
TRBD1 TRBJ1-1 NA 15 TRBV19 TGTGCCAGTGCCGGGACAGGGGATGAAGGCACTGAAGCTTTCTTT CASAGTGDEGTEAFF
TRBD2 TRBJ2-7 NA 13 TRBV27 TGTGCCAGCAGCCACGGGGGGACCTACGAGCAGTACTTC CASSHGGTYEQYF
TRBD1 TRBJ1-4 NA 14 TRBV4-1 TGCGCCAGCAGCCATCCAGGGGGCGAGGAAAAACTGTTTTTT CASSHPGGEEKLFF
TRBD2 TRBJ2-7 NA 15 TRBV9 TGTGCCAGCCCTGCCTCCGGGGGGTTCTCCTACGAGCAGTACTTC CASPASGGFSYEQYF
NA TRBJ2-7 NA 13 TRBV6-1 TGTGCCAGCAGTGAACTTTTAGCGGACGAGCAGTACTTC CASSELLADEQYF
TRBD2 TRBJ2-7 NA 16 TRBV5-5 TGTGCCAGCAGTCATACCGGGACTAGCGGGTTGGGCGAGCAGTACTTC CASSHTGTSGLGEQYF
NA TRBJ1-2 NA 16 TRBV27 TGTGCCAGCAGTCCCTCGCTGAAGCAGGGTAGCTATGGCTACACCTTC CASSPSLKQGSYGYTF
TRBD2 TRBJ2-7 NA 15 TRBV28 TGTGCCAGCAGTCTAGCGGGAGATAGGACCTACGAGCAGTACTTC CASSLAGDRTYEQYF
NA TRBJ2-1 NA 15 TRBV27 TGTGCCAGCAGTCCCTGGAGGGGGGGAGGCGATGAGCAGTTCTTC CASSPWRGGGDEQFF
TRBD1 TRBJ2-2 NA 15 TRBV19 TGTGCCAGTAGTATGGACAGGGTCGGCACCGGGGAGCTGTTTTTT CASSMDRVGTGELFF
NA TRBJ1-3 NA 15 TRBV9 TGTGCCAGCAGCACGTCCGGGATAGCGCCCAACACCATATATTTT CASSTSGIAPNTIYF
NA TRBJ1-5 NA 15 TRBV6-5 TGTGCCAGCAGAGACGGGACACCAGGCAATCAGCCCCAGCATTTT CASRDGTPGNQPQHF
TRBD1 TRBJ1-1 NA 14 TRBV27 TGTGCCAGCAGTAAGAGACAGGGGAACACTGAAGCTTTCTTT CASSKRQGNTEAFF
TRBD1 TRBJ1-1 NA 17 TRBV7-9 TGTGCCAGCAGCTGGAGCAGGGGGCTACCTAGTAACACTGAAGCTTTCTTT CASSWSRGLPSNTEAFF
NA TRBJ1-2 NA 13 TRBV12-3/TRBV12-4 TGTGCCAGCAGTTCACGGCCAGGCTATGGCTACACCTTC CASSSRPGYGYTF
TRBD1 TRBJ1-3 NA 15 TRBV6-5 TGTGCCAGCAGAATTGACAGGGGGCGTGGAAACACCATATATTTT CASRIDRGRGNTIYF
TRBD2 TRBJ2-3 once 18 TRBV11-3 TGTGCCAGCAGCCTATCCTTCGGGGGGAAAGGTAGCACAGATACGCAGTATTTT CASSLSFGGKGSTDTQYF
NA TRBJ1-2 NA 15 TRBV10-2 TGCGCCAGCTCGCCAGACCCGGGACCGGGGGGTGGCTACACCTTC CASSPDPGPGGGYTF
NA TRBJ2-2 NA 14 TRBV13 TGTGCCAGCAGCTTAGTCTCTTCCACCGGGGAGCTGTTTTTT CASSLVSSTGELFF
NA TRBJ2-3 NA 13 TRBV5-1 TGCGCCAGCAGCTCAACCCCTACCGATACGCAGTATTTT CASSSTPTDTQYF
NA TRBJ1-5 NA 15 TRBV6-1 TGTGCCAGCAGTGAATACTCAGGGGCGAATCAGCCCCAGCATTTT CASSEYSGANQPQHF
TRBD1 TRBJ2-1 NA 15 TRBV10-3 TGTGCCATCAGTGGTCACGGACAGGGGGCCGATGAGCAGTTCTTC CAISGHGQGADEQFF
NA TRBJ2-7 NA 15 TRBV7-3 TGTGCCAGCAGCTTAGGGCCGGGAGAATCCTACGAGCAGTACTTC CASSLGPGESYEQYF
TRBD1 TRBJ1-1 NA 12 TRBV28 TGTGCCAGCAGGGCTACAGGGGGGAAAGCTTTCTTT CASRATGGKAFF
NA TRBJ2-1 NA 15 TRBV9 TGTGCCAGCAGCGTAGATCCTAGCATAGGCAATGAGCAGTTCTTC CASSVDPSIGNEQFF
NA TRBJ1-4 NA 15 TRBV6-5 TGTGCCAGCAGTTACAGGAGGGGCTTAAATGAAAAACTGTTTTTT CASSYRRGLNEKLFF